A selection of T cell receptor beta chains follows, all from one sample in a study of shared T cell receptors in the human thymus. The method was immunoSEQ multiplex PCR; TCRdb's version includes in-frame clones alone and lacks a portion of them. The table lists 500,000 to 550,000 clones, more than 75% of them singletons, with more than 0.01% in the top ten. The same specimen was also included in a second study, on human thymus T cells.

Source material: thymocytes. Receptors originate from a boy under three years old with a congenital heart defect. Each CDR3 is given with its conserved first and last residue. Each record gives: D gene, V gene, clone size, J gene, CDR3 protein, CDR3 DNA. D genes are given only for firm matches. Size is stated for part of the rows, as once, few or many counts, or as a class when the clone is expanded.

.	TRBV27	few	TRBJ2-2	CASSLRPTRRKTGELFF	TGTGCCAGCAGTTTAAGGCCCACTAGGAGGAAGACCGGGGAGCTGTTTTTT
.	TRBV5-1	.	TRBJ1-1	CASSSFGTRGTEAFF	TGCGCCAGCAGCTCGTTCGGGACCAGGGGAACTGAAGCTTTCTTT
TRBD2	TRBV28	.	TRBJ2-1	CASTLAGGPVHGEQFF	TGTGCCAGTACCCTAGCGGGAGGGCCGGTACACGGTGAGCAGTTCTTC
.	TRBV18	.	TRBJ2-7	CASSPGAESYEQYF	TGTGCCAGCTCACCCGGTGCCGAGTCCTACGAGCAGTACTTC
TRBD1	TRBV6-5	once	TRBJ2-7	CASSYGQGEAYEQYF	TGTGCCAGCAGTTACGGACAGGGGGAGGCCTACGAGCAGTACTTC
TRBD1	TRBV7-9	.	TRBJ2-7	CASSSPGTGFHEQYF	TGTGCCAGCAGCTCCCCCGGGACAGGGTTTCACGAGCAGTACTTC
.	TRBV6-1	.	TRBJ1-1	CASSELGRPDEAFF	TGTGCCAGCAGTGAACTGGGCAGACCCGATGAAGCTTTCTTT
.	TRBV5-6	few	TRBJ1-3	CASSISSQGSNDTIYF	TGTGCCAGCAGCATATCATCTCAGGGGAGTAACGACACCATATATTTT
.	TRBV27	.	TRBJ1-2	CASSPRLQSNYGYTF	TGTGCCAGCAGTCCTAGACTCCAGTCTAACTATGGCTACACCTTC
.	TRBV11-3	few	TRBJ2-3	CASSSNTDTQYF	TGTGCCAGCAGCTCCAACACAGATACGCAGTATTTT
.	TRBV7-2	once	TRBJ2-3	CASSPSGYLSTDTQYF	TGTGCCAGCAGTCCCAGCGGGTACTTGAGCACAGATACGCAGTATTTT
TRBD2	TRBV9	.	TRBJ2-3	CASSVLAGGTDTQYF	TGTGCCAGCAGTGTACTAGCGGGAGGGACAGATACGCAGTATTTT
.	TRBV18	.	TRBJ2-7	CASSPRLQDF	TGTGCCAGCTCACCCCGTCTCCAGGACTTC
.	TRBV6-4	.	TRBJ2-7	CASSVAQGKGEQYF	TGTGCCAGCAGTGTTGCACAGGGAAAGGGCGAGCAGTACTTC
TRBD1	TRBV19	.	TRBJ1-5	CASSIEGADQPQHF	TGTGCCAGTAGTATTGAGGGGGCCGATCAGCCCCAGCATTTT
TRBD1	TRBV6-5	.	TRBJ1-1	CASSYAGTGETEAFF	TGTGCCAGCAGTTACGCCGGGACAGGGGAGACTGAAGCTTTCTTT
TRBD1	TRBV14	.	TRBJ2-1	CASSQAPTGESDEQFF	TGTGCCAGCAGCCAAGCCCCGACAGGGGAGTCGGATGAGCAGTTCTTC
TRBD1	TRBV5-6	.	TRBJ1-3	CASSLRDRADSGNTIYF	TGTGCCAGCAGCTTGAGGGACAGGGCCGACTCTGGAAACACCATATATTTT
TRBD1	TRBV11-2	.	TRBJ1-1	CASSLAGQGSTEAFF	TGTGCCAGCAGCTTAGCGGGACAGGGGAGCACTGAAGCTTTCTTT
.	TRBV6-1	.	TRBJ2-7	CASRAFSYEQYF	TGTGCCAGCAGGGCCTTCTCCTACGAGCAGTACTTC
.	TRBV7-8	.	TRBJ2-7	CASSLRPAVHPGSSYEQYF	TGTGCCAGCAGCTTAAGGCCAGCCGTTCACCCCGGGTCCTCCTACGAGCAGTACTTC
.	TRBV5-6	.	TRBJ2-3	CASSSTGSTDTQYF	TGTGCCAGCAGCTCGACAGGTAGCACAGATACGCAGTATTTT
.	TRBV7-8	.	TRBJ2-5	CASSLRGTLQETQYF	TGTGCCAGCAGCTTACGGGGGACCCTACAAGAGACCCAGTACTTC
.	TRBV6-5	.	TRBJ2-7	CASSWGRFSYEQYF	TGTGCCAGCAGTTGGGGGAGGTTTTCCTACGAGCAGTACTTC
.	TRBV5-1	.	TRBJ2-7	CASSLDIRTTYEQYF	TGCGCCAGCAGCTTGGATATACGCACTACCTACGAGCAGTACTTC
TRBD1	TRBV7-9	.	TRBJ2-7	CASSGRTGSYEQYF	TGTGCCAGCAGCGGACGGACAGGGTCCTACGAGCAGTACTTC
TRBD2	TRBV27	.	TRBJ2-3	CASSYREGRTDTQYF	TGTGCCAGCAGTTATCGGGAGGGACGCACAGATACGCAGTATTTT
.	TRBV7-6	.	TRBJ2-3	CASSLSGDPQQYF	TGTGCCAGCAGCCTCTCGGGAGACCCGCAGCAGTATTTT
.	TRBV21-1	.	TRBJ2-1	CASRTGLSMNEQFF	TGTGCCAGCAGAACAGGGTTAAGTATGAATGAGCAGTTCTTC
.	TRBV28	once	TRBJ2-1	CASSKGPGKMQFF	TGTGCCAGTTCCAAAGGTCCAGGGAAAATGCAGTTCTTC
.	TRBV7-2	.	TRBJ2-7	CASSLAGLKDEQYF	TGTGCCAGCAGCTTAGCGGGCCTAAAGGACGAGCAGTACTTC
TRBD2	TRBV27	.	TRBJ2-7	CASSWRLAGDYEQYF	TGTGCCAGCAGTTGGAGACTAGCGGGGGACTACGAGCAGTACTTC
.	TRBV2	.	TRBJ1-3	CASSSRTVDANTIYF	TGTGCCAGCAGTTCTCGGACAGTGGATGCAAACACCATATATTTT
TRBD2	TRBV27	few	TRBJ2-1	CASKLAGVGRYNEQFF	TGTGCCAGCAAACTAGCGGGAGTGGGTAGATACAATGAGCAGTTCTTC